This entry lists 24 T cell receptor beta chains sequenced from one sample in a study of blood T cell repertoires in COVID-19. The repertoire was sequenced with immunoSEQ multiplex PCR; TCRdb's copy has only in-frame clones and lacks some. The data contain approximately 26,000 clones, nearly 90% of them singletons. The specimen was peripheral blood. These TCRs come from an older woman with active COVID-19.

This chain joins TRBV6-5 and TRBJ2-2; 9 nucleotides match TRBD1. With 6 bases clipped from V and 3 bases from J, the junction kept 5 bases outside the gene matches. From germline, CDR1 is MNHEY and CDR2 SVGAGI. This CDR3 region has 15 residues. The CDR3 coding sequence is TGTGCCAGCAGCCGGGACAGGGCGGACACCGGGGAGCTGTTTTTT. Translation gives CASSRDRADTGELFF.

The chain's CDR3 is CASSYKGLAGLGYNEQFF. CDR3 DNA sequence: TGTGCCAGCAGTTACAAGGGGCTAGCGGGCCTAGGGTACAATGAGCAGTTCTTC. This chain uses TRBV6-2 or TRBV6-3 with TRBJ2-1; 8 nucleotides agree with TRBD2. Germline V lookup: CDR1 MNHEY, CDR2 SVGEGT. The CDR3 spans 18 residues. V lost 2 bases to trimming and J lost 4 bases; unmatched junction nucleotides: 13.

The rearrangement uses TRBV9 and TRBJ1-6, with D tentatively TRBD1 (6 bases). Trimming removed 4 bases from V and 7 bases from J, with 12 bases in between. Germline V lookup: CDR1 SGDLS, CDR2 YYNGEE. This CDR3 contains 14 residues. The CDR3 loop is CASSLQGENSPLHF. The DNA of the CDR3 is TGTGCCAGCAGCTTACAGGGTGAAAATTCACCCCTCCACTTT.

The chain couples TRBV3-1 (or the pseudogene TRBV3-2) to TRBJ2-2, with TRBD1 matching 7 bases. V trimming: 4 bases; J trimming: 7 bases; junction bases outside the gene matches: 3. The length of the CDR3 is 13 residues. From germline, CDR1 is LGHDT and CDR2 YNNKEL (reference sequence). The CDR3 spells CASSPQGDGELFF. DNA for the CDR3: TGTGCCAGCAGCCCTCAGGGGGACGGGGAGCTGTTTTTT.

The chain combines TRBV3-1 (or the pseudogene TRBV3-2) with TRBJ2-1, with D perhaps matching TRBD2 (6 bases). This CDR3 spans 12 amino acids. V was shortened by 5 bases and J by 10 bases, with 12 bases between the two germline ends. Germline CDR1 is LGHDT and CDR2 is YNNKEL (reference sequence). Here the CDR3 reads CASSFAGNEQFF. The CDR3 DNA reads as TGTGCCAGCAGCTTCGCGGGAAACGAGCAGTTCTTC.

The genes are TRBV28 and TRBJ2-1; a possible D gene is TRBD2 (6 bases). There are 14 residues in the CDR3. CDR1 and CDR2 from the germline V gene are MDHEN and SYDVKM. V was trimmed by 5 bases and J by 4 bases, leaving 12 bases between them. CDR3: CASSPVAEYNEQFF. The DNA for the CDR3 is TGTGCCAGCAGTCCCGTAGCGGAGTACAATGAGCAGTTCTTC.

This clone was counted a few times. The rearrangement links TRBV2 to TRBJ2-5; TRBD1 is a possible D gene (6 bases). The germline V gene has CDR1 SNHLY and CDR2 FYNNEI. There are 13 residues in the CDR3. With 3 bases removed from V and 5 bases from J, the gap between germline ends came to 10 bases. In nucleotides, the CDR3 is TGTGCCAGCAGTGACCAGGGGTTGGAGACCCAGTACTTC. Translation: CASSDQGLETQYF. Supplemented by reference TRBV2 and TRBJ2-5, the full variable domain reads EPEVTQTPSHQVTQMGQEVILRCVPISNHLYFYWYRQILGQKVEFLVSFYNNEISEKSEIFDDQFSVERPDGSNFTLKIRSTKLEDSAMYFCASSDQGLETQYFGPGTRLLVL.

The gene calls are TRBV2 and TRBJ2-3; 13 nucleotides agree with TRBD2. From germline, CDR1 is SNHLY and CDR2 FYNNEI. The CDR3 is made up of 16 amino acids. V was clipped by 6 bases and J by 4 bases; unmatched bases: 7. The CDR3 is CASRPPGLAGADTQYF. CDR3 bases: TGTGCCAGCAGGCCACCTGGACTAGCGGGAGCAGATACGCAGTATTTT.

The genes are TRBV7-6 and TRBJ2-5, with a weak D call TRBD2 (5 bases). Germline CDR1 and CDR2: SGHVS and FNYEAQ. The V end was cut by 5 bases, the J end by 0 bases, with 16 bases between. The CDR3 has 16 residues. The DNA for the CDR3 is TGTGCCAGCAGCCCCCTAAAGGTAGCGAACCAAGAGACCCAGTACTTC. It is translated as CASSPLKVANQETQYF.

CDR3 sequence: CASSQDLGGNTGELFF. DNA for the CDR3: TGTGCCAGCAGCCAAGATCTGGGGGGGAACACCGGGGAGCTGTTTTTT. The chain couples TRBV3-1 (or the pseudogene TRBV3-2) to TRBJ2-2, with D tentatively TRBD2 (6 bases). The CDR3 sequence is 16 residues long. The germline V and J ends were trimmed by 0 bases and 1 base, with 9 bases remaining between them. CDR1 and CDR2 (germline): LGHDT, YNNKEL (reference sequence).

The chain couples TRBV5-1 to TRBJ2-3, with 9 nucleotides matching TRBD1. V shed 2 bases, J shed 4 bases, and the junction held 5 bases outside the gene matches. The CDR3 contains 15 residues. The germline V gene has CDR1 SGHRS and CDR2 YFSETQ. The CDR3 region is CASSFSTGGSDTQYF. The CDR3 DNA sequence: TGCGCCAGCAGCTTCTCCACAGGGGGCTCAGATACGCAGTATTTT.

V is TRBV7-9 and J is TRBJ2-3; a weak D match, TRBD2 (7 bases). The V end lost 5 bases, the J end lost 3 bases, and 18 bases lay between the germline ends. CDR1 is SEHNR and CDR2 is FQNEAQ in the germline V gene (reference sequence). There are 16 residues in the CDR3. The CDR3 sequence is CASSKPGGGGTDTQYF. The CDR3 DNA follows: TGTGCCAGCAGCAAACCGGGGGGCGGTGGGACAGATACGCAGTATTTT. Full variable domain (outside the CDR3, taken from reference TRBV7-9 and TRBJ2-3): DTGVSQNPRHKITKRGQNVTFRCDPISEHNRLYWYRQTLGQGPEFLTYFQNEAQLEKSRLLSDRFSAERPKGSFSTLEIQRTEQGDSAMYLCASSKPGGGGTDTQYFGPGTRLTVL.

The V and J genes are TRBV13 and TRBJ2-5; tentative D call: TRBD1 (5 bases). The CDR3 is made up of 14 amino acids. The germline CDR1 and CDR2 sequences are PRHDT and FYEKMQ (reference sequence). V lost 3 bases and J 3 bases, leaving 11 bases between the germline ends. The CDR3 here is CASSLEQDKETQYF. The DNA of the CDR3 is TGTGCCAGCAGCTTGGAACAGGATAAAGAGACCCAGTACTTC.

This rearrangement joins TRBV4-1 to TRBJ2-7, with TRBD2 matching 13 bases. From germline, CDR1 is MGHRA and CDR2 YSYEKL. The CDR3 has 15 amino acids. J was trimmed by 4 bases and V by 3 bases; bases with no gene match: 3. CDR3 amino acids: CASSHGTSGTYEQYF. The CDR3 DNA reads TGCGCCAGCAGCCACGGGACTAGCGGGACATACGAGCAGTACTTC.

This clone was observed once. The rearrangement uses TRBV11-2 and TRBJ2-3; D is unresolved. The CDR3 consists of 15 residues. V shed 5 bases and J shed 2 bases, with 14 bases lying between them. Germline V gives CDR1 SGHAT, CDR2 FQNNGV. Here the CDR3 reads CASSPPAVATDTQYF. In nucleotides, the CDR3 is TGTGCCAGCAGCCCCCCGGCGGTAGCCACAGATACGCAGTATTTT.

CDR3 sequence (DNA): TGCGCCAGCACCCGATCGAGCGGGAGTGGGACAGATACGCAGTATTTT. Translating gives CASTRSSGSGTDTQYF. J is TRBJ2-3 and V is TRBV5-1; 8 bases are a match to TRBD2. V gave up 6 bases and J gave up 3 bases; unmatched junction bases: 12. Germline-derived CDR1 and CDR2 are SGHRS and YFSETQ. This CDR3 contains 16 residues.

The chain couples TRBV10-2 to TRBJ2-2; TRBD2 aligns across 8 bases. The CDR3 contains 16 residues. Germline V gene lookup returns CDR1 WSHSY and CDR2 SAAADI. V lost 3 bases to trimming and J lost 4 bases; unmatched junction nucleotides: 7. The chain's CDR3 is CASSEYPTSGTGELFF. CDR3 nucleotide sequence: TGCGCCAGCAGTGAATACCCTACTAGCGGCACCGGGGAGCTGTTTTTT.

CDR3 nucleotide sequence: TGTGCCACCAGTGGGGCGCGGGGGCACACAGATACGCAGTATTTT. Protein: CATSGARGHTDTQYF. V gene TRBV24-1 combines with J gene TRBJ2-3, with a possible D match to TRBD2 (7 bases). Per germline, CDR1 KGHDR and CDR2 SFDVKD. The CDR3 is 15 residues long. Trimming removed 5 bases at V and 2 bases at J, with 13 bases between.

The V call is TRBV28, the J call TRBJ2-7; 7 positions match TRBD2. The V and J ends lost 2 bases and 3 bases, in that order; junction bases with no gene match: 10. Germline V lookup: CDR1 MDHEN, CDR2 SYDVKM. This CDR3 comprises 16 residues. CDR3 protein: CASSLVSGMALYEQYF. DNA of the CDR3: TGTGCCAGCAGTTTAGTAAGCGGGATGGCTCTCTACGAGCAGTACTTC.

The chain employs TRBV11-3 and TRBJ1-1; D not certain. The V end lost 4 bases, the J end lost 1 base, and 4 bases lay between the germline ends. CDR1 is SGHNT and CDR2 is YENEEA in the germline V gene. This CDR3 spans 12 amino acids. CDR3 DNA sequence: TGTGCCAGCAGCTCACAGAACACTGAAGCTTTCTTT. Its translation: CASSSQNTEAFF.

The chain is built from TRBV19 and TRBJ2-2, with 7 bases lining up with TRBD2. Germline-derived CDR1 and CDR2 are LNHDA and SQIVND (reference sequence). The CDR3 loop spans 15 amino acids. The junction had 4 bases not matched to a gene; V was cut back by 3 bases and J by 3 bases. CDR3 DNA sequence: TGTGCCAGTAGTATGGGCGGGAGAGACACCGGGGAGCTGTTTTTT. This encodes CASSMGGRDTGELFF.

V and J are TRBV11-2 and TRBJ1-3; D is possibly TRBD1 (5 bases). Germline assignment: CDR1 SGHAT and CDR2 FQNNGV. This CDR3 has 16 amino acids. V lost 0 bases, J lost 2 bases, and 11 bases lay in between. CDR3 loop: CASSLDSQGPGNTIYF. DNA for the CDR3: TGTGCCAGCAGCTTAGACTCCCAGGGTCCTGGAAACACCATATATTTT.

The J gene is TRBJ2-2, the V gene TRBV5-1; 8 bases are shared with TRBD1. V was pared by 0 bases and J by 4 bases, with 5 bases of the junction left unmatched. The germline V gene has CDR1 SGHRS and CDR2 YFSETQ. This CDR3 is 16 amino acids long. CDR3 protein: CASSLAQGARTGELFF. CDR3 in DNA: TGCGCCAGCAGCTTGGCGCAGGGGGCGCGCACCGGGGAGCTGTTTTTT.

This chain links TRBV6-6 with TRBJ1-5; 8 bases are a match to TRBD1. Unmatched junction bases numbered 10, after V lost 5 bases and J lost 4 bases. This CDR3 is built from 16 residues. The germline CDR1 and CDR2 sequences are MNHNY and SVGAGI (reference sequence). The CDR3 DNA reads TGTGCCAGCAGTCGAGCGGACAGGGATCGAAATCAGCCCCAGCATTTT. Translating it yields CASSRADRDRNQPQHF.